Listed below are T cell receptor beta chains from one sample, sequenced in a study of neurological immune-mediated disorders. TCRdb analysed the 5' RACE reads with MiXCR anew, one entry per CDR3 protein. The sample yields 50,000 to 55,000 distinct CDR3 sequences, 10% seen once. Sequencing was done on a sample of PBMCs. All receptors derive from a man aged 70 or older with HTLV-1-associated myelopathy (HAM/TSP). Each CDR3 is given with its conserved first and last residue. A D gene is named only where the DNA matches it firmly. The size entry is marked missing in some rows and otherwise reads once, few, many or a size class.

j_call clone_size v_call d_call cdr3_aa cdr3_nt
TRBJ1-2 many TRBV9 NA CASSVASAPGGYTF TGTGCCAGCAGCGTAGCTTCGGCCCCGGGCGGCTACACCTTC
TRBJ2-5 many TRBV7-3 NA CASSRAGRGETQYF TGTGCCAGCAGTAGGGCAGGGCGAGGGGAGACCCAGTACTTC
TRBJ2-7 once TRBV20-1 NA CSASRAYNSEQYF TGCAGTGCGTCGAGAGCATACAACTCCGAGCAGTACTTC
TRBJ2-1 many TRBV5-1 TRBD2 CASSPRAGGYNEQFF TGCGCCAGCAGCCCCAGGGCGGGAGGTTACAATGAGCAGTTCTTC
TRBJ1-6 many TRBV5-1 NA CASSGTDHRDSPLHF TGCGCCAGCAGCGGAACCGACCACAGGGATTCACCCCTCCACTTT
TRBJ2-4 many TRBV11-2 NA CASSLAGDKNIQYF TGTGCCAGCAGCTTAGCGGGGGACAAAAACATTCAGTACTTC
TRBJ2-5 many TRBV20-1 TRBD2 CSANGGREETQYF TGCAGTGCTAACGGCGGGAGGGAAGAGACCCAGTACTTC
TRBJ1-1 many TRBV27 NA CASMNRGWNTEAFF TGTGCCAGCATGAACCGGGGATGGAACACTGAAGCTTTCTTT
TRBJ2-2 many TRBV12-3/TRBV12-4 TRBD2 CASSPGLARGELFF TGTGCCAGCAGCCCCGGACTAGCACGAGGGGAGCTGTTTTTT
TRBJ2-4 many TRBV5-1 NA CASSDSSTARENIQYF TGCGCCAGCAGTGATAGCAGCACTGCCAGGGAAAACATTCAGTACTTC
TRBJ1-1 many TRBV20-1 NA CSARDRGEVPDTEAFF TGCAGTGCTAGAGATAGGGGGGAGGTTCCGGACACTGAAGCTTTCTTT
TRBJ2-7 few TRBV19 TRBD2 CASSRGTSGRNSYEQYF TGTGCCAGTAGTAGAGGGACTAGCGGGAGGAACTCCTACGAGCAGTACTTC
TRBJ1-1 NA TRBV19 NA CASSMGGLLNTEAFF TGTGCCAGTAGTATGGGGGGACTGTTGAACACTGAAGCTTTCTTT
TRBJ2-7 many TRBV5-1 NA CASSREGWEQYF TGCGCCAGCAGCCGCGAAGGATGGGAGCAGTACTTC
TRBJ1-3 many TRBV7-2 TRBD1 CASSENRGGYSGNTIYF TGTGCCAGCAGCGAGAACAGGGGAGGATACTCTGGAAACACCATATATTTT
TRBJ2-1 many TRBV24-1 TRBD1 CATRGTGVYNEQFF TGTGCCACCAGGGGGACAGGGGTCTACAATGAGCAGTTCTTC
TRBJ2-7 many TRBV4-3 NA CASSQAPSLQVEQYF TGCGCCAGCAGCCAAGCTCCCTCCCTTCAGGTCGAGCAGTACTTC
TRBJ2-3 many TRBV20-1 TRBD1 CSARLDRGLGDTQYF TGCAGTGCTAGACTGGACAGGGGGCTAGGAGATACGCAGTATTTT
TRBJ2-5 many TRBV20-1 TRBD2 CSARVNSWASGRALETQYF TGCAGTGCTAGAGTCAACTCGTGGGCTAGCGGGAGGGCCCTGGAGACCCAGTACTTC
TRBJ2-5 many TRBV20-1 TRBD1 CSARDTDRGLGETQYF TGCAGTGCTAGAGATACGGACAGGGGGCTTGGGGAGACCCAGTACTTC
TRBJ2-7 many TRBV5-1 NA CASSLGGTGVSYEQYF TGCGCCAGCAGCTTGGGAGGAACGGGCGTCTCCTACGAGCAGTACTTC
TRBJ2-3 many TRBV7-2 TRBD2 CASSLGGAGNTDTQYF TGTGCCAGCAGCTTAGGGGGAGCGGGAAACACAGATACGCAGTATTTT
TRBJ2-5 many TRBV9 NA CASSRTGDPETQYF TGTGCCAGCAGCCGGACGGGAGACCCAGAGACCCAGTACTTC
TRBJ2-7 many TRBV12-3/TRBV12-4 TRBD1 CASRITGGNEQYF TGTGCCAGCAGAATAACAGGGGGCAACGAGCAGTACTTC